The 26 T cell receptor beta chains presented below share a single source sample, sequenced in a study of blood T cell repertoires in COVID-19. Sequencing used immunoSEQ multiplex PCR; TCRdb keeps in-frame clones, though not all of them. The repertoire includes some 230,000 clones, approximately 81% of them detected once, and over 2.5% sits in the top ten. Sequencing was done on a sample of peripheral blood. These receptors originate from a man aged 45-60 years who had recovered from COVID-19.

The rearrangement uses TRBV30 and TRBJ2-3, with D maybe TRBD1 (6 bases). The CDR3 sequence is 15 residues long. The germline V gene has CDR1 GTSNPN and CDR2 SVGIG (reference sequence). The V end was cut by 3 bases, the J end by 5 bases, with 18 bases between. For the CDR3, the DNA is TGTGCCTGGAGCTGGGACATTAGGTCTGGAGATACGCAGTATTTT. Translated: CAWSWDIRSGDTQYF. The whole variable domain, filled in from reference TRBV30 and TRBJ2-3, reads SQTIHQWPATLVQPVGSPLSLECTVEGTSNPNLYWYRQAAGRGLQLLFYSVGIGQISSEVPQNLSASRPQDRQFILSSKKLLLSDSGFYLCAWSWDIRSGDTQYFGPGTRLTVL.

This clone has at least ten counts. The chain is built from TRBV28 and TRBJ1-6; possibly TRBD1 for D (5 bases). Germline loops: CDR1 MDHEN, CDR2 SYDVKM. This CDR3 is 15 amino acids long. The ends were cut back, 3 bases at V and 10 bases at J, with 16 bases in the middle. CDR3 nucleotide sequence: TGTGCCAGCAGTTTGGGTGGCAGGGTCCGGTCACCCCTCCACTTT. Protein product: CASSLGGRVRSPLHF.

This chain connects TRBV7-9 to TRBJ2-3, with D tentatively TRBD2 (6 bases). V dropped 0 bases and J dropped 0 bases, with 10 bases sitting between them. This CDR3 has 16 residues. The germline V gene encodes CDR1 SEHNR and CDR2 FQNEAQ (reference sequence). The CDR3 DNA reads as TGTGCCAGCAGCTTAGCCCAGCGGGTTAGCACAGATACGCAGTATTTT. Its protein product is CASSLAQRVSTDTQYF.

The chain has TRBV28 and TRBJ1-4, with D possibly TRBD1 on 5 matching bases. Per the germline V gene, CDR1 is MDHEN and CDR2 is SYDVKM. Trimming removed 3 bases at V and 6 bases at J, with 14 bases between. This CDR3 contains 15 residues. For the CDR3, the DNA is TGTGCCAGCAGTTTTTTCCATTCAGGGTATGAAAAACTGTTTTTT. Translated, it gives CASSFFHSGYEKLFF.

In its sample, this clone was seen a few times. The chain employs TRBV6-5 and TRBJ1-5; 8 bases fit TRBD1. The J segment lost 4 bases and the V segment lost 4 bases, leaving 3 bases of the junction unmatched. Per the germline V gene, CDR1 is MNHEY and CDR2 is SVGAGI. CDR3 length equals 14 residues. The CDR3 here is CASSSRTGNQPQHF. DNA of the CDR3: TGTGCCAGCAGTTCGAGGACAGGGAATCAGCCCCAGCATTTT.

The chain carries TRBV29-1 and TRBJ2-7; 10 nucleotides align to TRBD1. Germline CDR1 is SQVTM and CDR2 is ANQGSEA. Unmatched junction bases numbered 6, after V lost 4 bases and J lost 3 bases. The CDR3 loop spans 14 amino acids. The CDR3 sequence is CSVGLGQGNYEQYF. CDR3 DNA sequence: TGCAGCGTTGGTCTGGGACAGGGGAACTACGAGCAGTACTTC.

J is TRBJ2-1 and V is TRBV20-1, with 9 nucleotides matching TRBD2. J gave up 7 bases and V 3 bases, and 7 bases lay outside the gene matches. The CDR3 is 14 amino acids. Germline CDR1 and CDR2: DFQATT and SNEGSKA (reference sequence). The CDR3 protein is CSASFSSGTNEQFF. The CDR3 bases are TGCAGTGCTAGTTTCTCTAGCGGGACGAATGAGCAGTTCTTC.

The chain employs TRBV5-4 and TRBJ2-3, with 8 positions matching TRBD2. CDR3 length: 19 residues. Unmatched junction bases numbered 14, after V lost 2 bases and J lost 0 bases. Looked up from germline, CDR1 is SGHNT and CDR2 is YYREEE (reference sequence). In nucleotides, the CDR3 is TGTGCCAGCAGCTTCGAGCCCAGTGGCGGGAGGATAAGCACAGATACGCAGTATTTT. Protein product: CASSFEPSGGRISTDTQYF.

The V call is TRBV14, the J call TRBJ2-7, with TRBD1 matching over 7 bases. The germline V gene encodes CDR1 SGHDN and CDR2 FVKESK. The CDR3 has 21 residues. V lost 3 bases, J lost 2 bases, and 25 bases stayed unmatched. The CDR3 here is CASSHFTHTGDEGRMTYEQYF. CDR3 bases: TGTGCCAGCAGCCATTTTACACATACAGGGGACGAGGGACGTATGACCTACGAGCAGTACTTC.

The rearrangement uses TRBV9 and TRBJ1-6; no reliable D call. Germline V gene sequence: CDR1 SGDLS, CDR2 YYNGEE. Trimming pared 3 bases from V and 6 bases from J, leaving 7 bases between. This CDR3 has 13 residues. In nucleotides, the CDR3 is TGTGCCAGCAGCGGTATTTCTAATTCACCCCTCCACTTT. Its translation is CASSGISNSPLHF.

The chain combines TRBV9 with TRBJ2-7; TRBD1 matches 10 bases. Germline V gene data show CDR1 as SGDLS and CDR2 as YYNGEE. This CDR3 is built from 15 residues. V trimming: 4 bases; J trimming: 4 bases; junction bases outside the gene matches: 8. CDR3 nucleotides: TGTGCCAGCAGCTCCGGGACAGGGGAGGCGTACGAGCAGTACTTC. It encodes CASSSGTGEAYEQYF.

This rearrangement joins TRBV4-1 to TRBJ2-7; TRBD2 might be the D (6 bases). V lost 3 bases and J 0 bases, leaving 18 bases between the germline ends. CDR1 and CDR2 (germline): MGHRA, YSYEKL. The CDR3 contains 17 residues. The CDR3 region has the DNA TGCGCCAGCAGCCATCGGGAGCCTCCAGCACCCTCCTACGAGCAGTACTTC. This sequence encodes CASSHREPPAPSYEQYF.

J is TRBJ1-1 and V is TRBV2; 7 nucleotides agree with TRBD1. Germline V lookup: CDR1 SNHLY, CDR2 FYNNEI. V shed 5 bases and J 5 bases; nucleotides not matched to a gene: 8. This CDR3 has 14 residues. The chain's CDR3 is CASSYSGGQTEAFF. DNA for the CDR3: TGTGCCAGCAGTTACTCAGGGGGTCAAACTGAAGCTTTCTTT.

The CDR3 nucleotides read TGTGCCAGTAGTATCGTTTTCAGGGCAGGAAACGAGCAGTACTTC. Translated: CASSIVFRAGNEQYF. The rearrangement uses TRBV19 and TRBJ2-7, with D possibly matching TRBD1 (5 bases). The V end was cut by 3 bases, the J end by 5 bases, with 17 bases between. This CDR3 is 15 amino acids long. Per the germline V gene, CDR1 is LNHDA and CDR2 is SQIVND (reference sequence). Using reference TRBV19 and TRBJ2-7 for the parts outside the CDR3, the full variable domain is DGGITQSPKYLFRKEGQNVTLSCEQNLNHDAMYWYRQDPGQGLRLIYYSQIVNDFQKGDIAEGYSVSREKKESFPLTVTSAQKNPTAFYLCASSIVFRAGNEQYFGPGTRLTVT.

The chain couples TRBV5-1 to TRBJ2-1; TRBD1 aligns across 9 bases. The CDR3 covers 15 residues. Germline lookup yields CDR1 SGHRS and CDR2 YFSETQ. The V gene end was trimmed by 3 bases and the J gene end by 4 bases; junction bases not matched to a gene: 5. In DNA form, the CDR3 reads TGCGCCAGCAGCTCATCGGGACAGGGATACAATGAGCAGTTCTTC. Translating gives CASSSSGQGYNEQFF.

The rearrangement uses TRBV2 and TRBJ1-5, with a tentative D call TRBD1 (6 bases). V was shortened by 6 bases and J by 11 bases, with 20 bases between the two germline ends. The CDR3 contains 14 residues. Germline lookup yields CDR1 SNHLY and CDR2 FYNNEI. The CDR3 is CASRASGVLGAQHF. The CDR3 nucleotides are TGTGCCAGCAGGGCATCAGGGGTCTTGGGGGCCCAGCATTTT. Supplemented by reference TRBV2 and TRBJ1-5, the full variable domain reads EPEVTQTPSHQVTQMGQEVILRCVPISNHLYFYWYRQILGQKVEFLVSFYNNEISEKSEIFDDQFSVERPDGSNFTLKIRSTKLEDSAMYFCASRASGVLGAQHFGDGTRLSIL.

The genes are TRBV14 and TRBJ1-3; 7 nucleotides match TRBD1. This CDR3 has 16 amino acids. The junction had 7 bases not matched to a gene; V was cut back by 5 bases and J by 0 bases. Germline V gives CDR1 SGHDN, CDR2 FVKESK. The CDR3 loop is CASSVQGKFSGNTIYF. CDR3 in DNA: TGTGCCAGCAGCGTACAGGGGAAATTCTCTGGAAACACCATATATTTT.

The chain recombines TRBV5-1 with TRBJ2-2; D ambiguous. Germline V CDR1 and CDR2: SGHRS, YFSETQ. This CDR3 comprises 12 residues. V dropped 3 bases and J dropped 4 bases, with 4 bases sitting between them. This CDR3 is CASSSSTGELFF. DNA of the CDR3: TGCGCCAGCAGCTCGTCCACCGGGGAGCTGTTTTTT.

The chain links TRBV6-5 to TRBJ2-7, with a weak D call TRBD1 (6 bases). The CDR3 totals 15 residues. The germline gives CDR1 MNHEY, CDR2 SVGAGI. Trimming stripped 0 bases from V and 3 bases from J, with 12 bases between. CDR3 region: CASSYSQGNNYEQYF. Here the CDR3 DNA reads TGTGCCAGCAGTTACTCCCAGGGGAATAACTACGAGCAGTACTTC.

This clone showed up just once. The CDR3 here is CASIRGPNTEAFF. CDR3 nucleotides: TGTGCCAGCATAAGGGGCCCTAACACTGAAGCTTTCTTT. The chain couples TRBV28 to TRBJ1-1; D might be TRBD1 (5 bases). The CDR3 spans 13 residues. The V gene lost 7 bases and the J gene lost 2 bases, with 11 bases spanning the gap. From germline, CDR1 is MDHEN and CDR2 SYDVKM. Variable domain in full (rest from reference TRBV28 and TRBJ1-1): DVKVTQSSRYLVKRTGEKVFLECVQDMDHENMFWYRQDPGLGLRLIYFSYDVKMKEKGDIPEGYSVSREKKERFSLILESASTNQTSMYLCASIRGPNTEAFFGQGTRLTVV.

V usage is TRBV6-5 and J usage is TRBJ1-5; D unresolved. CDR1 is MNHEY, CDR2 SVGAGI, per germline. There are 15 residues in the CDR3. Trimming removed 10 bases from V and 3 bases from J, with 19 bases in between. Written as DNA, the CDR3 is TGTGCCACGCAGGTTGATGGAGGGTTCAATCAGCCCCAGCATTTT. Encoded protein: CATQVDGGFNQPQHF.

This clone was recorded once. As DNA, the CDR3 is TGTGCCAGTACCCCGGACAGGGATAAAAACATTCAGTACTTC. Translation: CASTPDRDKNIQYF. The chain uses TRBV19 and TRBJ2-4; 8 bases are shared with TRBD1. Germline loops: CDR1 LNHDA, CDR2 SQIVND (reference sequence). CDR3 length equals 14 residues. V was clipped by 7 bases and J by 4 bases; unmatched bases: 6.

The genes are TRBV30 and TRBJ2-3; no clear D. From germline, CDR1 is GTSNPN and CDR2 SVGIG (reference sequence). V dropped 0 bases and J dropped 2 bases, with 9 bases sitting between them. The CDR3 is 14 amino acids. The CDR3 loop reads CAWSVNPNTDTQYF. The CDR3 DNA sequence: TGTGCCTGGAGTGTGAATCCTAACACAGATACGCAGTATTTT.

The chain is built from TRBV5-4 and TRBJ1-6; TRBD1 matches at 9 bases. This CDR3 has 15 residues. Trimming cost V 4 bases and J 2 bases; bases outside gene matches: 1. From germline, CDR1 is SGHNT and CDR2 YYREEE (reference sequence). Here the CDR3 DNA reads TGTGCCAGCAGCAGGGACAGGGCCTATAATTCACCCCTCCACTTT. It specifies CASSRDRAYNSPLHF.

This rearrangement joins TRBV4-1 to TRBJ2-2, with 7 nucleotides matching TRBD1. The CDR3 is 16 amino acids. From germline, CDR1 is MGHRA and CDR2 YSYEKL. The J segment lost 0 bases and the V segment lost 4 bases, leaving 5 bases of the junction unmatched. The CDR3 DNA reads as TGCGCCAGCAGCCTAACAGGGGCTTCGAACACCGGGGAGCTGTTTTTT. Translated, it gives CASSLTGASNTGELFF.

A remark on this clone: Other DNA sequences in the same sample also yield this CDR3. V is TRBV27 and J is TRBJ1-5; 9 bases are a match to TRBD1. V trimming: 5 bases; J trimming: 0 bases; junction bases outside the gene matches: 5. The CDR3 is 16 amino acids. CDR1 is MNHEY, CDR2 SMNVEV, per germline (reference sequence). CDR3 nucleotides: TGTGCCAGCAGTCCGCTGGACAGGGGTAGCAATCAGCCCCAGCATTTT. The encoded protein is CASSPLDRGSNQPQHF.